This note documents a single TCR beta chain sequence. The target of this receptor is not known. The record has no base qualities; no much larger clone is one base away. Patients with autoimmune disease history or receiving systemic immunosuppression were excluded from the trial. Peripheral blood for TCR sequencing was collected from all dose cohorts at baseline, on cycle 4 day 1, and on cycle 7 day 1. The samples were taken from a phase I, first-in-human, multicenter, open-label dose-escalation trial of ivuxolimab. The trial enrolled adults with locally advanced or metastatic head and neck squamous cell, hepatocellular, melanoma or renal cell carcinoma. CD4+ and CD8+ T cells were sorted separately from peripheral blood before TCR sequencing. For sequencing of the TCRbeta CDR3 region, genomic DNA was extracted from the sorted cells. TCRbeta CDR3 regions were sequenced using the immunoSEQ Assay. Drawn from immuneACCESS, this table holds only the in-frame rearrangements with V and J called that TCRdb kept. Clones are partly lost; checked studies trace under half to an unresolved V gene and leave the rest unexplained. The sample data list about 63,000 clones, and over 75% of these were observed just once. The top ten constitute over 0.95% of the sample.

The sample belongs to a study of OX40 agonist ivuxolimab in advanced cancers. Notes on the research overall: The costimulatory receptor OX40 (CD134) was targeted by ivuxolimab, a fully human IgG2 agonistic monoclonal antibody. Intravenous ivuxolimab was administered to patients every 2 weeks at six dose levels: 0.01, 0.1, 0.3, 1.5, 3 and 10 mg/kg. Of the approximately 54 dose-escalation patients, hepatocellular carcinoma was present in around 20, melanoma in approximately 15, renal cell carcinoma in 9 and head and neck cancer in 9. The dose-escalation cohort was almost 85% male with a mean age of about 60 years, ranging from roughly 23 to 85. Patients were allowed to have had prior anti-PD-1, anti-PD-L1 or anti-CTLA-4 therapy, and around 40% of the dose-escalation patients had previously received checkpoint inhibitors. Partial responses were achieved by three dose-escalation patients, of whom one had hepatocellular carcinoma and two had cutaneous melanoma. The point of sequencing TCRbeta in the periphery was to test whether ivuxolimab changed TCR sequence diversity and drove clonal T-cell expansion. The paper describes the monotherapy dose-escalation part (N ≈ 50 patients) of the phase I trial of ivuxolimab. What the study reported, not specific to this receptor: Partial responders in the 0.1-3.0 mg/kg groups had among the lowest normalized peripheral clonal expansion, especially among CD8+ T cells. After ivuxolimab, expanded clones were on average more numerous among CD8+ T cells than among CD4+ T cells. At doses of 0.1 to 3.0 mg/kg, clonal expansion of both CD4+ and CD8+ blood T cells was observed from baseline to week 6. The antigen specificity of the clonally expanded peripheral T cells was not determined. Low levels of normalized T-cell clonal expansion were also shown by some nonresponding patients.

Reading the germline V gene gives CDR1 SGHRS and CDR2 YFSETQ. The CDR3, cysteine through phenylalanine, is 11 amino acids long. Kept here is only the CDR3 DNA, which spans 33 bases and is read in frame from base 1. V sheds 5 bases and J sheds 5 bases, leaving 7 bases between their ends. The sample was CD4+ or CD8+ T cells sorted from blood, taken in a trial of the OX40 agonist ivuxolimab. The TCR was taken from an adult with an advanced solid tumor such as melanoma, head and neck, liver or kidney cancer. The chain links TRBV5-1 with TRBJ1-1, with TRBD1 tentatively as D gene (5 bases match). The DNA sequence is as follows: TGCGCCAGCAGACAGGAGACTGAAGCTTTCTTT. This is translated as CASRQETEAFF.